These 13 T cell receptor beta chains were all obtained from the same sample, sequenced in a study of OX40 agonist ivuxolimab in advanced cancers. Generated by immunoSEQ multiplex PCR, the TCRdb table keeps only in-frame clones and is missing some. This table holds just over 20,000 clones, around nine tenths found once. The sequencing here drew on CD4+ or CD8+ T cells sorted from blood, taken in a trial of the OX40 agonist ivuxolimab. These receptors were taken from an adult with an advanced solid tumor such as melanoma, head and neck, liver or kidney cancer.

This clone has only one observation. The chain links TRBV7-9 to TRBJ1-4, with D possibly TRBD1 on 5 matching bases. Trimming removed 5 bases from V and 7 bases from J, with 17 bases in between. The CDR3 loop spans 15 amino acids. The germline gives CDR1 SEHNR, CDR2 FQNEAQ (reference sequence). The CDR3 is CASSASDGTPEKLFF. CDR3 DNA: TGTGCCAGCAGCGCGTCTGACGGGACCCCTGAAAAACTGTTTTTT.

CDR3 coding DNA: TGTGCCAGCAGCCCCGGGATGAACACTGAAGCTTTCTTT. It encodes CASSPGMNTEAFF. The rearrangement links TRBV5-5 to TRBJ1-1, with D uncertain. V shed 4 bases and J shed 0 bases, with 7 bases lying between them. CDR3 length equals 13 residues. Germline V lookup: CDR1 SGHKS, CDR2 YYEKEE (reference sequence).

The CDR3 bases are TGTGCCAGAAGCTTCGAGGGGTGCGGTGAAAAACTGTTTTTT. Its translation is CARSFEGCGEKLFF. V and J are TRBV5-3 and TRBJ1-4, with a tentative D call TRBD1 (5 bases). TRBV5-3 falls under the ORF class, with uncertain function. The CDR3 covers 14 residues. V was pared by 2 bases and J by 7 bases, with 12 bases between.

The chain combines TRBV4-1 with TRBJ1-5, with D perhaps matching TRBD1 (6 bases). CDR3 length equals 18 residues. Germline V gives CDR1 MGHRA, CDR2 YSYEKL. V shed 1 base and J shed 5 bases, with 21 bases lying between them. The CDR3 region has the DNA TGCGCCAGCAGCCAAGTGGTTCTGGACAGACCTCGGGATCAGCCCCAGCATTTT. It specifies CASSQVVLDRPRDQPQHF.

This clone has just one count. V and J are TRBV5-8 and TRBJ1-1; weak D call: TRBD1 (5 bases). The germline V and J ends were trimmed by 2 bases and 1 base, with 9 bases remaining between them. The CDR3 sequence is 14 residues long. Germline CDR1 reads SGHTS; CDR2 reads YDEGEE. CDR3 sequence (DNA): TGTGCCAGCAGCTTCGGGGGGTCGAACACTGAAGCTTTCTTT. This codes for CASSFGGSNTEAFF.

This chain connects TRBV27 to TRBJ1-1, with TRBD1 identical over 8 bases. This CDR3 contains 16 residues. The V and J ends lost 8 bases and 0 bases, in that order; junction bases with no gene match: 11. The germline gives CDR1 MNHEY, CDR2 SMNVEV (reference sequence). For the CDR3, the DNA is TGTGCCAGCGCCCCCCGGACAGGGTCAATGAACACTGAAGCTTTCTTT. Its protein product is CASAPRTGSMNTEAFF.

V and J are TRBV28 and TRBJ2-1, with D hard to call. V lost 6 bases and J 9 bases, leaving 12 bases between the germline ends. There are 12 residues in the CDR3. CDR1 and CDR2 (germline): MDHEN, SYDVKM. CDR3 coding DNA: TGTGCCAGCAGCCTTATCGGACCTGAGCAGTTCTTC. Protein product: CASSLIGPEQFF. The full variable domain, rest sourced from reference TRBV28 and TRBJ2-1, is DVKVTQSSRYLVKRTGEKVFLECVQDMDHENMFWYRQDPGLGLRLIYFSYDVKMKEKGDIPEGYSVSREKKERFSLILESASTNQTSMYLCASSLIGPEQFFGPGTRLTVL.

V is TRBV11-2 and J is TRBJ2-7; D assignment may be TRBD1 or TRBD2 (7 bases each). The germline gives CDR1 SGHAT, CDR2 FQNNGV. The CDR3 extends over 16 amino acids. The V and J ends lost 5 bases and 0 bases respectively, with 17 bases between them. The DNA of the CDR3 is TGTGCCAGCAGCCACTGGCAGGGGGGGTCCTCCTACGAGCAGTACTTC. Translation gives CASSHWQGGSSYEQYF.

In its sample, this clone was seen once. The chain employs TRBV6-6 and TRBJ1-5, with D perhaps matching TRBD1 (6 bases). This CDR3 contains 14 residues. The germline V gene encodes CDR1 MNHNY and CDR2 SVGAGI (reference sequence). Trimming took 6 bases from V and 7 from J, leaving 16 bases between them. The CDR3 DNA reads TGTGCCAGCAGGACTCGGGGGGGGCTCCAGCCCCAGCATTTT. As protein: CASRTRGGLQPQHF.

This chain links TRBV19 with TRBJ2-2, with D perhaps TRBD1 (6 bases). With 2 bases removed from V and 5 bases from J, the gap between germline ends came to 9 bases. CDR3 length: 14 amino acids. Germline-derived CDR1 and CDR2 are LNHDA and SQIVND (reference sequence). The CDR3 reads CASSITGSTGELFF. The CDR3 DNA is TGTGCCAGTAGTATAACAGGGAGTACCGGGGAGCTGTTTTTT.

The V and J genes are TRBV7-9 and TRBJ1-1, with 7 nucleotides matching TRBD1. There are 16 residues in the CDR3. Germline lookup yields CDR1 SEHNR and CDR2 FQNEAQ (reference sequence). The junction had 9 bases not matched to a gene; V was cut back by 5 bases and J by 0 bases. CDR3 protein: CASSPTLQGMNTEAFF. The CDR3 DNA reads TGTGCCAGCAGCCCCACCTTACAGGGGATGAACACTGAAGCTTTCTTT.

This clone occurred once. The CDR3 sequence is CASSEQNGGAGHAEQFF. CDR3 nucleotides: TGTGCCAGCAGCGAACAAAATGGGGGGGCCGGTCATGCTGAGCAGTTCTTC. The rearrangement uses TRBV13 and TRBJ2-1; weak D call: TRBD2 (7 bases). With 5 bases removed from V and 9 bases from J, the gap between germline ends came to 26 bases. Germline CDR1 and CDR2: PRHDT and FYEKMQ (reference sequence). The CDR3 is 17 amino acids.

This chain uses TRBV7-9 with TRBJ1-3; D gene unclear. CDR3 size: 17 residues. V was trimmed by 2 bases and J by 0 bases, leaving 14 bases between them. Germline CDR1 is SEHNR and CDR2 is FQNEAQ (reference sequence). The CDR3, as DNA: TGTGCCAGCAGCTTATTTTCCCTCCAGAGCTCTGGAAACACCATATATTTT. Translation gives CASSLFSLQSSGNTIYF. Together with reference TRBV7-9 and TRBJ1-3, the CDR3 gives the full variable domain: DTGVSQNPRHKITKRGQNVTFRCDPISEHNRLYWYRQTLGQGPEFLTYFQNEAQLEKSRLLSDRFSAERPKGSFSTLEIQRTEQGDSAMYLCASSLFSLQSSGNTIYFGEGSWLTVV.